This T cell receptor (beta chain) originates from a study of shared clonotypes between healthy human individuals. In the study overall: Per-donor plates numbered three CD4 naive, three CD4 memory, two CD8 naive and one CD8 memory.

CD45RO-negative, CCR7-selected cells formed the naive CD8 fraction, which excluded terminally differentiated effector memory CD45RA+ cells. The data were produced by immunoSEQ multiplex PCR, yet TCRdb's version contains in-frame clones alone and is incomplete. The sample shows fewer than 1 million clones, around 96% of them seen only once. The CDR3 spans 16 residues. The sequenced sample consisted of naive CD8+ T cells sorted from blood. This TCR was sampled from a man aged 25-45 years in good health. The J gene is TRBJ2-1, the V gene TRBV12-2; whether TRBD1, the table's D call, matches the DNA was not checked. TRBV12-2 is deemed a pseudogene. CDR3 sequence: CASRRTGATSYNEQFF. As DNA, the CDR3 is TGTGCAAGTCGCCGGACAGGGGCCACCTCCTACAATGAGCAGTTCTTC.